Each of the 21 T cell receptor beta chains below was sequenced from the same sample in a study of CD8 T cells in ankylosing spondylitis. Whole-study results and caveats: Blood of patients with ankylosing spondylitis appeared to be characterized by a TCR beta motif of eight highly homologous variants.

TCRdb re-analysed the 5' RACE reads in MiXCR, keeping a single row per CDR3 protein. The data hold hundreds of thousands of distinct CDR3 sequences, with about 16% observed a single time. Their antigen targets remain unknown. The sequenced sample was blood, either unsorted or a sorted T cell fraction (not recorded which). Receptors originate from a male donor with ankylosing spondylitis.

This chain joins TRBV7-8 and TRBJ2-7; D gene uncertain. Gene TRBJ2-1 matches the end of the DNA better, so the J call may be wrong. The CDR3 loop spans 13 amino acids. CDR1 is SGHVS and CDR2 is FQNEAQ in the germline V gene. The CDR3 reads CASSFAGAYEQFF. The CDR3 nucleotides read TGTGCCAGCAGCTTCGCTGGAGCCTACGAGCAGTTCTTC.

CDR3 bases: TGTGCCACCTCGGATTTTAATGAGCAGTTCTTC. It codes for CATSDFNEQFF. The genes are TRBV11-1 and TRBJ2-1; D gene ambiguous. Trimming left V 10 bases short and J 7 bases short, with 11 bases between. From germline, CDR1 is SGHAT and CDR2 FQDESV (reference sequence). The CDR3 is 11 amino acids.

The V gene is TRBV4-1, the J gene TRBJ1-1; TRBD1 is a possible D gene (5 bases). Germline loops: CDR1 MGHRA, CDR2 YSYEKL. The CDR3 loop spans 13 amino acids. V was clipped by 4 bases and J by 8 bases, with 14 bases between them. The CDR3 sequence is CASSRPPGVEAFF. In nucleotides, the CDR3 is TGCGCCAGCAGCCGCCCCCCGGGGGTAGAAGCTTTCTTT.

The chain combines TRBV19 with TRBJ2-2, with 7 bases aligning to TRBD1. The CDR3 has 17 amino acids. V lost 7 bases and J lost 3; bases outside the gene matches: 14. Germline lookup yields CDR1 LNHDA and CDR2 SQIVND (reference sequence). In DNA, the CDR3 is TGTGCCAGTACCCACACAGGGGAAGCTTTTTACACCGGGGAGCTGTTTTTT. Its translation: CASTHTGEAFYTGELFF.

This clonotype was detected a few times. The J gene is TRBJ2-1, the V gene TRBV7-3; 10 bases match TRBD1. Trimming removed 5 bases from V and 4 bases from J; junction bases left unmatched: 8. Germline lookup yields CDR1 SGHTA and CDR2 FQGTGA. The CDR3 runs to 16 residues. DNA of the CDR3: TGTGCCAGCAGCCCAATGCCGGGACAGGGGTACAATGAGCAGTTCTTC. Translating it yields CASSPMPGQGYNEQFF.

This clonotype has at least ten counts. The chain employs TRBV12-3 or TRBV12-4 and TRBJ2-1, with D tentatively TRBD2 (6 bases). Trimming stripped 1 base from V and 3 bases from J, with 10 bases between. The CDR3 sequence is 15 residues long. The CDR3 sequence: CASSLGLGLYNEQFF. The CDR3 bases are TGTGCCAGCAGTTTAGGTTTGGGACTCTACAATGAGCAGTTCTTC.

In its sample, this clonotype was seen a few times. V usage is TRBV7-9 and J usage is TRBJ1-1; D remains ambiguous. The CDR3 has 13 residues. Germline values: CDR1 SEHNR, CDR2 FQNEAQ (reference sequence). V gave up 6 bases and J gave up 2 bases, with 10 bases separating them. The CDR3 spells CASRGRDNTEAFF. The CDR3 DNA reads as TGTGCCAGCAGGGGTCGGGATAACACTGAAGCTTTCTTT.

This clonotype was picked up a small number of times. The rearrangement joins TRBV12-3 or TRBV12-4 to TRBJ1-2; 8 bases are a match to TRBD1. J gave up 7 bases and V 5 bases, and 6 bases lay outside the gene matches. This CDR3 region has 13 residues. CDR3 amino acids: CASSTGGVRGYTF. DNA for the CDR3: TGTGCCAGCAGTACAGGGGGAGTTCGTGGCTACACCTTC.

The V and J genes are TRBV4-2 and TRBJ1-1; D gene uncertain. The V gene's germline CDR1 is LGHNA and CDR2 YNFKEQ. V shed 0 bases and J shed 1 base, with 9 bases lying between them. There are 15 residues in the CDR3. This CDR3 is CASSQDLTGNTEAFF. The CDR3 nucleotides read TGTGCCAGCAGCCAAGATTTAACGGGGAACACTGAAGCTTTCTTT.

The CDR3 loop is CASSTPHLKCSTQYF. The CDR3 DNA sequence: TGTGCCAGCAGCACCCCTCACCTTAAGTGCTCTACGCAGTATTTT. The chain carries TRBV21-1 and TRBJ2-3; the table gives TRBD1 as D, unverified against the DNA. TRBV21-1 is a recognized pseudogene. This CDR3 contains 15 residues.

A few counts support this clonotype. The J gene is TRBJ1-1, the V gene TRBV9, with no clear D. Looked up from germline, CDR1 is SGDLS and CDR2 is YYNGEE. The CDR3 extends over 12 amino acids. Trimming removed 3 bases from V and 4 bases from J, with 7 bases in between. In DNA, the CDR3 is TGTGCCAGCAGCGGGGTGGGCACTGAAGCTTTCTTT. Encoded protein: CASSGVGTEAFF.

The chain carries TRBV5-1 and TRBJ2-7, with D possibly being TRBD2 (6 bases). CDR3 length: 15 amino acids. Trimming left V 4 bases short and J 5 bases short, with 19 bases between. Germline-derived CDR1 and CDR2 are SGHRS and YFSETQ. The CDR3 loop reads CASSGNRDPGDEQYF. CDR3 nucleotides: TGCGCCAGCAGCGGAAACCGGGACCCGGGGGACGAGCAGTACTTC.

This chain links TRBV4-2 with TRBJ2-2, with 7 positions matching TRBD1. V was pared by 4 bases and J by 2 bases, with 10 bases of the junction left unmatched. The CDR3 is 17 residues long. Germline V CDR1 and CDR2: LGHNA, YNFKEQ. This CDR3 is CASSPRTGTANTGELFF. CDR3 nucleotide sequence: TGTGCCAGCAGCCCGAGAACCGGGACAGCTAACACCGGGGAGCTGTTTTTT.

This rearrangement joins TRBV3-1 to TRBJ1-1, with D unresolved. From germline, CDR1 is LGHDT and CDR2 YNNKEL (reference sequence). V gave up 2 bases and J gave up 0 bases, with 7 bases separating them. CDR3 length: 14 residues. This chain's CDR3 is CASSQSLMNTEAFF. The CDR3 nucleotides read TGTGCCAGCAGCCAATCACTAATGAACACTGAAGCTTTCTTT.

J is TRBJ1-1 and V is TRBV6-1; D is unclear. The CDR3 loop spans 12 amino acids. Germline V CDR1 and CDR2: MNHNS, SASEGT. Trimming pared 7 bases from V and 2 bases from J, leaving 8 bases between. CDR3 in amino acids: CASNPVNTEAFF. CDR3 nucleotides: TGTGCCAGCAATCCCGTAAACACTGAAGCTTTCTTT.

The chain has TRBV6-5 and TRBJ2-1; no clear D. Germline V gives CDR1 MNHEY, CDR2 SVGAGI. The V end was cut by 0 bases, the J end by 0 bases, with 9 bases between. The CDR3 has 16 amino acids. Here the CDR3 DNA reads TGTGCCAGCAGTTACTCCGTGCAGAGCTCCTACAATGAGCAGTTCTTC. Translating gives CASSYSVQSSYNEQFF.

This chain uses TRBV20-1 with TRBJ1-1; no clear D. Germline V gives CDR1 DFQATT, CDR2 SNEGSKA (reference sequence). CDR3 length equals 13 residues. V lost 3 bases and J 5 bases, leaving 13 bases between the germline ends. The CDR3 sequence: CSASEAEGTEAFF. The CDR3 DNA reads as TGCAGTGCTAGTGAGGCGGAGGGAACTGAAGCTTTCTTT.

In this sample, this clonotype turned up a few times. This chain uses TRBV4-1 with TRBJ2-3; 12 bases fit TRBD2. The CDR3 spans 16 residues. From germline, CDR1 is MGHRA and CDR2 YSYEKL. J lost 4 bases, V lost 0 bases, and 2 bases had no gene match. The CDR3 protein is CASSQDPSGRADTQYF. The CDR3 region has the DNA TGCGCCAGCAGCCAAGATCCTAGCGGGAGGGCAGATACGCAGTATTTT.

The chain joins TRBV12-3 or TRBV12-4 to TRBJ1-1; TRBD1 agrees at 7 bases. The junction had 3 bases not matched to a gene; V was cut back by 0 bases and J by 5 bases. The CDR3 totals 14 residues. The CDR3 loop is CASSLAGQLTEAFF. Written as DNA, the CDR3 is TGTGCCAGCAGTTTAGCGGGACAGCTGACTGAAGCTTTCTTT.

This chain joins TRBV30 and TRBJ2-7; 9 nucleotides align to TRBD1. The V segment lost 8 bases and the J segment 3 bases; nucleotides outside the gene matches: 5. The CDR3 has 12 amino acids. CDR1 and CDR2 from the germline V gene are GTSNPN and SVGIG (reference sequence). CDR3 sequence (DNA): TGTGCCATGGGACAGGGTCGCTACGAGCAGTACTTC. This codes for CAMGQGRYEQYF.

This clonotype came up a few times. The chain links TRBV14 to TRBJ2-6; no definite D call. V was cut by 3 bases and J by 2 bases, with 14 bases left in between. This CDR3 region has 17 residues. Germline CDR1 is SGHDN and CDR2 is FVKESK. The CDR3 reads CASSHPGSETGANVLTF. Here the CDR3 DNA reads TGTGCCAGCAGCCACCCCGGGTCCGAAACTGGGGCCAACGTCCTGACTTTC.